Following are 22 T cell receptor beta chains from one sample sequenced in a study of T cells in Graves' hyperthyroidism and ophthalmopathy (dated by TCRdb to about 2019). The library was obtained by multiplex PCR. Reads for this sample came from an Illumina HiSeq 2000. The TCR beta CDR3 regions were amplified from RNA transcripts. The first round of RT-PCR for the TCR CDR3 was performed with the HTBI primer set and the Qiagen OneStep RT-PCR kit. The public reads were quality trimmed at Q25 with fastp and then assembled into clones with MiXCR by TCRdb, keeping productive beta chains. Records with the same CDR3 protein are collapsed into one entry carrying the most frequent genes and DNA. For this sample there are nearly 250,000 distinct CDR3 sequences; roughly 22% appear just once. Jointly, the top ten make up 30% to 40% of the sample. Material: blood. The receptors here all came from a woman in her thirties or forties with Graves' ophthalmopathy.

This clonotype showed up many times. V is TRBV9 and J is TRBJ2-3; 8 bases line up with TRBD2. This CDR3 region has 15 residues. With 3 bases clipped from V and 3 bases from J, the junction kept 6 bases outside the gene matches. Germline CDR1 and CDR2: SGDLS and YYNGEE. CDR3 coding DNA: TGTGCCAGCAGCGCCAGCGGGAGAATGACAGATACGCAGTATTTT. It codes for CASSASGRMTDTQYF. Together with reference TRBV9 and TRBJ2-3, the CDR3 gives the full variable domain: DSGVTQTPKHLITATGQRVTLRCSPRSGDLSVYWYQQSLDQGLQFLIQYYNGEERAKGNILERFSAQQFPDLHSELNLSSLELGDSALYFCASSASGRMTDTQYFGPGTRLTVL.

In its sample, this clonotype was seen many times. The V gene is TRBV5-1, the J gene TRBJ2-6; D gene uncertain. This CDR3 is 14 amino acids long. V was pared by 5 bases and J by 0 bases, with 6 bases between. Per the germline V gene, CDR1 is SGHRS and CDR2 is YFSETQ. DNA of the CDR3: TGCGCCAGCAGGCAAACCTCTGGGGCCAACGTCCTGACTTTC. This gives the protein CASRQTSGANVLTF.

This clonotype was recorded many times. The CDR3 spells CASYLSGSPCEQYF. CDR3 sequence (DNA): TGTGCCTCCTACCTTAGCGGGAGCCCCTGCGAGCAGTACTTC. The chain is built from TRBV30 and TRBJ2-7, with 9 bases that match TRBD2. The trim removed 7 bases at V and 6 bases at J, leaving 13 bases unmatched. Germline CDR1 is GTSNPN and CDR2 is SVGIG (reference sequence). The CDR3 covers 14 residues.

This clonotype was seen ten or more times. The V and J genes are TRBV4-2 and TRBJ1-6; D not certain. The CDR3 spans 16 residues. Trimming removed 0 bases at V and 2 bases at J, with 8 bases between. CDR1 and CDR2 from the germline V gene are LGHNA and YNFKEQ. The DNA of the CDR3 is TGTGCCAGCAGCCAAGATTCCGGTACCTATAATTCACCCCTCCACTTT. It translates to CASSQDSGTYNSPLHF.

This clonotype was counted only a few times. This chain links TRBV20-1 with TRBJ2-5; D is undetermined. With 0 bases removed from V and 5 bases from J, the gap between germline ends came to 22 bases. CDR1 is DFQATT, CDR2 SNEGSKA, per germline (reference sequence). This CDR3 is built from 17 residues. The CDR3, as DNA: TGCAGTGCTAGAGATCCCAAGCTCGACTCGTTTCCGGAGACCCAGTACTTC. Amino acids: CSARDPKLDSFPETQYF.

This clonotype was observed many times. The chain joins TRBV27 to TRBJ2-2; D possibly uses TRBD1 or TRBD2 (5 bases each). Looked up from germline, CDR1 is MNHEY and CDR2 is SMNVEV (reference sequence). The CDR3 consists of 19 residues. Trimming took 2 bases from V and 9 from J, leaving 28 bases between them. CDR3 sequence: CASSLIGTAGTRGYRELFF. The CDR3 DNA is TGTGCCAGCAGTTTAATCGGGACCGCCGGGACCCGAGGATATAGGGAGCTGTTTTTT.

This clonotype was seen many times. The CDR3 region is CASSYPLLGGSPDEQYF. For the CDR3, the DNA is TGTGCCAGCAGTTACCCGCTACTGGGAGGTTCGCCCGACGAGCAGTACTTC. This chain connects TRBV6-5 to TRBJ2-7; maybe TRBD2 (6 bases). This CDR3 is 17 amino acids long. The V and J ends lost 2 bases and 5 bases respectively, with 22 bases between them. Germline V gene data show CDR1 as MNHEY and CDR2 as SVGAGI.

This clonotype was seen ten or more times. This sequence joins TRBV28 and TRBJ1-5; 11 bases map to TRBD1. The CDR3 has 16 residues. Germline trimming cut 5 bases from V and 4 bases from J; bases unmatched to any gene: 7. The germline V gene has CDR1 MDHEN and CDR2 SYDVKM. In nucleotides, the CDR3 is TGTGCCAGCAGTCTTTCGGACAGGGGGCCGAATCAGCCCCAGCATTTT. Translation gives CASSLSDRGPNQPQHF. Combining the CDR3 with reference TRBV28 and TRBJ1-5 gives the whole variable domain DVKVTQSSRYLVKRTGEKVFLECVQDMDHENMFWYRQDPGLGLRLIYFSYDVKMKEKGDIPEGYSVSREKKERFSLILESASTNQTSMYLCASSLSDRGPNQPQHFGDGTRLSIL.

The chain is built from TRBV11-1 and TRBJ1-2; 7 nucleotides line up with TRBD1. V dropped 1 base and J dropped 6; count of bases not matched to a gene: 17. Germline lookup yields CDR1 SGHAT and CDR2 FQDESV (reference sequence). The length of the CDR3 is 18 residues. The CDR3 DNA reads as TGTGCCAGCAGCTTAGGGATGTCCAGGGACAGTGTCATCAATGGCTACACCTTC. Its translation: CASSLGMSRDSVINGYTF. The full variable domain, completed using reference TRBV11-1 and TRBJ1-2, is EAEVAQSPRYKITEKSQAVAFWCDPISGHATLYWYRQILGQGPELLVQFQDESVVDDSQLPKDRFSAERLKGVDSTLKIQPAELGDSAMYLCASSLGMSRDSVINGYTFGSGTRLTVV.

In its sample, this clonotype was seen many times. The chain recombines TRBV28 with TRBJ2-7; D is undetermined. The CDR3 covers 16 residues. Germline lookup yields CDR1 MDHEN and CDR2 SYDVKM. The V and J ends lost 5 bases and 4 bases respectively, with 21 bases between them. The CDR3 sequence: CASSPASFNSGYEQYF. CDR3 nucleotides: TGTGCCAGCAGTCCTGCTTCTTTCAATTCGGGTTACGAGCAGTACTTC.

This clonotype has ten or more counts. The chain uses TRBV28 and TRBJ2-5, with D possibly TRBD1 on 6 matching bases. CDR1 is MDHEN and CDR2 is SYDVKM in the germline V gene. The CDR3 has 16 residues. Trimming took 3 bases from V and 3 from J, leaving 17 bases between them. The CDR3 nucleotides are TGTGCCAGCAGTTTTTCCATGGACAGTGTTAAAGAGACCCAGTACTTC. It specifies CASSFSMDSVKETQYF.

The chain is built from TRBV6-2 or TRBV6-3 and TRBJ2-7, with TRBD2 matching 8 bases. Germline trimming cut 9 bases from V and 5 bases from J; bases unmatched to any gene: 9. Germline lookup yields CDR1 MNHEY and CDR2 SVGEGT. This CDR3 comprises 13 residues. This CDR3 is CASTSGSGHEQYF. CDR3 nucleotides: TGTGCCAGTACGAGCGGGAGTGGGCACGAGCAGTACTTC.

The table lists this clonotype with many counts. The chain links TRBV28 to TRBJ2-7; 8 bases fit TRBD1. The junction had 8 bases not matched to a gene; V was cut back by 5 bases and J by 5 bases. The CDR3 is 14 residues long. CDR1 is MDHEN and CDR2 is SYDVKM in the germline V gene. The DNA of the CDR3 is TGTGCCAGCAGTACGGGACAGGTTAACGACGAGCAGTACTTC. Its translation is CASSTGQVNDEQYF.

This clonotype has a count of ten or more. The chain employs TRBV14 and TRBJ2-2; 9 positions match TRBD1. The CDR3 runs to 18 residues. Germline V lookup: CDR1 SGHDN, CDR2 FVKESK. The ends lost 4 bases at V and 1 base at J; junction bases unmatched: 10. Here the CDR3 DNA reads TGTGCCAGCAGCCCGAGATCGAGACAGGGGGGGAACACCGGGGAGCTGTTTTTT. It encodes CASSPRSRQGGNTGELFF.

The chain uses TRBV5-1 and TRBJ1-2; TRBD1 agrees at 10 bases. There are 15 residues in the CDR3. The V gene end was trimmed by 0 bases and the J gene end by 4 bases; junction bases not matched to a gene: 3. The germline gives CDR1 SGHRS, CDR2 YFSETQ. The DNA for the CDR3 is TGCGCCAGCAGCTTGGTCGGGACAGGGGTCTATGGCTACACCTTC. It yields the protein CASSLVGTGVYGYTF.

This clonotype occurred many times. J is TRBJ2-7 and V is TRBV20-1; D unclear. The CDR3 runs 14 residues. The V gene's germline CDR1 is DFQATT and CDR2 SNEGSKA (reference sequence). Trimming cost V 4 bases and J 0 bases, with 13 bases left between them. DNA of the CDR3: TGCAGTGCTACACCGACATTTAACTCCTACGAGCAGTACTTC. The encoded protein is CSATPTFNSYEQYF.

This rearrangement joins TRBV6-2 or TRBV6-3 to TRBJ2-5; D not resolved. Germline V CDR1 and CDR2: MNHEY, SVGEGT. Trimming removed 2 bases at V and 5 bases at J, with 15 bases between. The CDR3 covers 15 residues. CDR3 sequence (DNA): TGTGCCAGCAGTTACGGTCTGCACCCTTGGGAGACCCAGTACTTC. This gives the protein CASSYGLHPWETQYF.

This clonotype was observed at least ten times. The rearrangement uses TRBV3-1 and TRBJ2-5, with D perhaps TRBD1 or TRBD2 (5 bases each). Per germline, CDR1 LGHDT and CDR2 YNNKEL (reference sequence). This CDR3 region has 14 residues. With 4 bases removed from V and 5 bases from J, the gap between germline ends came to 14 bases. CDR3 sequence: CASSRGTVGETQYF. CDR3 bases: TGTGCCAGCAGCCGAGGGACCGTTGGGGAGACCCAGTACTTC.

Ten or more counts support this clonotype. This chain connects TRBV6-5 to TRBJ1-1, with a tentative D call TRBD1 (6 bases). From germline, CDR1 is MNHEY and CDR2 SVGAGI. The V end lost 2 bases, the J end lost 1 base, and 11 bases lay between the germline ends. The CDR3 is 15 residues long. Written as DNA, the CDR3 is TGTGCCAGCAGTTACCTAGGGGGGGGGAACACTGAAGCTTTCTTT. Translation: CASSYLGGGNTEAFF.

This clonotype appeared many times. This chain's CDR3 is CASSSQAGSVQYF. As DNA, the CDR3 is TGTGCCAGCAGTTCCCAGGCGGGGAGCGTTCAGTACTTC. The chain employs TRBV6-5 and TRBJ2-4, with D possibly matching TRBD2 (6 bases). In germline, CDR1 is MNHEY, CDR2 SVGAGI. Deletions cut 4 bases from V and 11 bases from J, with 15 bases between. The CDR3 spans 13 residues.

This clonotype was counted many times. The J gene is TRBJ2-7, the V gene TRBV6-1, with D possibly TRBD1 on 5 matching bases. The V and J ends lost 4 bases and 3 bases respectively, with 13 bases between them. The germline gives CDR1 MNHNS, CDR2 SASEGT. The length of the CDR3 is 14 residues. The CDR3 sequence: CASSGPTAYYEQYF. The CDR3 DNA sequence: TGTGCCAGCAGTGGCCCGACAGCCTACTACGAGCAGTACTTC.

This clonotype was detected many times. The genes are TRBV5-1 and TRBJ1-1, with D uncertain. The CDR3 is 12 residues long. The germline V gene encodes CDR1 SGHRS and CDR2 YFSETQ. Trimming took 4 bases from V and 4 from J, leaving 8 bases between them. CDR3 sequence: CASSPRPTEAFF. CDR3 coding DNA: TGCGCCAGCAGCCCGCGACCCACTGAAGCTTTCTTT.